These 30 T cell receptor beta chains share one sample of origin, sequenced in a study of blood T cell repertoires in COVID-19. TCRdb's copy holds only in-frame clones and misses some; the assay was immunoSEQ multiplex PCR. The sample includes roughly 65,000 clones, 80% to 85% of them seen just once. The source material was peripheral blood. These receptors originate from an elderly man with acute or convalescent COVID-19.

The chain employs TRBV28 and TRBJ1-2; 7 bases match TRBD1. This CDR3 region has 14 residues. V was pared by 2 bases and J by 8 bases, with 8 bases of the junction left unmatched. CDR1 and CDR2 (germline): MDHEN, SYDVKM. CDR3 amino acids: CASSLLGTVIGYTF. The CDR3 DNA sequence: TGTGCCAGCAGTTTACTAGGGACAGTCATCGGCTACACCTTC.

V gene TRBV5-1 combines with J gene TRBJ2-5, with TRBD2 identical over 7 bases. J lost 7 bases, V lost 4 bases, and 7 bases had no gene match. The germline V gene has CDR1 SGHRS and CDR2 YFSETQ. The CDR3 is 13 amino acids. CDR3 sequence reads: CASSPREVWTQYF. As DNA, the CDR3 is TGCGCCAGCAGCCCCCGGGAGGTTTGGACCCAGTACTTC.

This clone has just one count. This CDR3 reads CASSFRISDTQYF. In DNA form, the CDR3 reads TGTGCCAGCAGCTTCAGAATATCAGATACGCAGTATTTT. The genes are TRBV7-2 and TRBJ2-3; D remains ambiguous. This CDR3 comprises 13 residues. Germline loops: CDR1 SGHTA, CDR2 FQGNSA. V was pared by 3 bases and J by 4 bases, with 8 bases between. The whole variable domain, filled in from reference TRBV7-2 and TRBJ2-3, reads GAGVSQSPSNKVTEKGKDVELRCDPISGHTALYWYRQSLGQGLEFLIYFQGNSAPDKSGLPSDRFSAERTGGSVSTLTIQRTQQEDSAVYLCASSFRISDTQYFGPGTRLTVL.

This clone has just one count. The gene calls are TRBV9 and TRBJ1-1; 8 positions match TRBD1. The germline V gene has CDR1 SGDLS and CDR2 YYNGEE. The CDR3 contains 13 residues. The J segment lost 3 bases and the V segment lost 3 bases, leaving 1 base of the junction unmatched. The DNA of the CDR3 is TGTGCCAGCAGCGCGGGACAGGACACTGAAGCTTTCTTT. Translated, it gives CASSAGQDTEAFF.

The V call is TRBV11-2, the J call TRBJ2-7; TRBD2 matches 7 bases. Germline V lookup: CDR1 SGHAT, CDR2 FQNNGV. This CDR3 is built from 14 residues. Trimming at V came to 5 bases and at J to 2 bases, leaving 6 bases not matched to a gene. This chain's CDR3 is CASSLLAGAYEQYF. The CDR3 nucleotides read TGTGCCAGCAGCCTATTAGCGGGCGCCTACGAGCAGTACTTC.

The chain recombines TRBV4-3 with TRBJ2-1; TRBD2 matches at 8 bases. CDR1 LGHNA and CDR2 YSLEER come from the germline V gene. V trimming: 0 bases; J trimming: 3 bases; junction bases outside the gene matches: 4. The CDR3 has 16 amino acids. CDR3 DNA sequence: TGCGCCAGCAGCCAAGATAGCGGGATCTTCTACAATGAGCAGTTCTTC. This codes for CASSQDSGIFYNEQFF.

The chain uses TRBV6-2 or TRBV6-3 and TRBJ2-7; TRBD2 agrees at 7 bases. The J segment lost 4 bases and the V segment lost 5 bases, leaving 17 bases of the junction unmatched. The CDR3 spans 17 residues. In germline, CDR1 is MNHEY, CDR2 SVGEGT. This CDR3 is CASSPVGWASGPYEQYF. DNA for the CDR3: TGTGCCAGCAGTCCCGTCGGTTGGGCTAGCGGACCTTACGAGCAGTACTTC.

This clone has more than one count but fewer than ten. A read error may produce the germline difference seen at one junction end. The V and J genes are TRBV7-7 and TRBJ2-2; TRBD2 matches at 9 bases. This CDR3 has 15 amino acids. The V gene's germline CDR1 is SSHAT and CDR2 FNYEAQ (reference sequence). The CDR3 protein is CASSQRGVNTGELFF. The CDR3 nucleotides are TGTGCTAGCAGCCAGCGGGGGGTGAACACCGGGGAGCTGTTTTTT.

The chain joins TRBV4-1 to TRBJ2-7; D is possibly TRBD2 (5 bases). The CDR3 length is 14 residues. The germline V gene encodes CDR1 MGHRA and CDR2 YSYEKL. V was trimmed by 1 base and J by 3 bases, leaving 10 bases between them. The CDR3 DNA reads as TGCGCCAGCAGCCAAGGTATAGCGATCTACGAGCAGTACTTC. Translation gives CASSQGIAIYEQYF.

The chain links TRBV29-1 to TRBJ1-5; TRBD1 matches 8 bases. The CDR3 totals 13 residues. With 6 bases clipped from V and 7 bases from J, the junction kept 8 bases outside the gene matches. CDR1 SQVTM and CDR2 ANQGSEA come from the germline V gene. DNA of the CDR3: TGCAGCGTATCACAGGGGGGAGGGCAGCCCCAGCATTTT. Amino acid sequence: CSVSQGGGQPQHF.

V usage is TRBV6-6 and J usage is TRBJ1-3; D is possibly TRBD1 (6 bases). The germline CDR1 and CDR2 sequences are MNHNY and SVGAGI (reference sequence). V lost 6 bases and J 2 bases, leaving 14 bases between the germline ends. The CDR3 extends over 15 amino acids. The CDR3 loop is CASSPLGGPGNTIYF. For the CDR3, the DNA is TGTGCCAGCAGCCCTCTAGGGGGTCCTGGAAACACCATATATTTT.

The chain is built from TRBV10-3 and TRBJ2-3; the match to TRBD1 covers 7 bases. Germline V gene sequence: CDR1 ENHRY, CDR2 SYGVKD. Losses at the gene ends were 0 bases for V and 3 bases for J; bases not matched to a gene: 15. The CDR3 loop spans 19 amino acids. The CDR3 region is CAISESIKGQGVWTDTQYF. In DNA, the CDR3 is TGTGCCATCAGTGAGTCGATAAAAGGGCAGGGGGTATGGACAGATACGCAGTATTTT.

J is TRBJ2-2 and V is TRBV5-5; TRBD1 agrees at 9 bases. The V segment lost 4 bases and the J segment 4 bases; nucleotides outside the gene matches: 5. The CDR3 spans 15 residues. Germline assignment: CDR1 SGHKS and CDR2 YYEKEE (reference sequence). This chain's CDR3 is CASSRTGDATGELFF. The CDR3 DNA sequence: TGTGCCAGCAGCCGGACAGGGGACGCCACCGGGGAGCTGTTTTTT. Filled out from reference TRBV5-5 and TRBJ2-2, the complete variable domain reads DAGVTQSPTHLIKTRGQQVTLRCSPISGHKSVSWYQQVLGQGPQFIFQYYEKEERGRGNFPDRFSARQFPNYSSELNVNALLLGDSALYLCASSRTGDATGELFFGEGSRLTVL.

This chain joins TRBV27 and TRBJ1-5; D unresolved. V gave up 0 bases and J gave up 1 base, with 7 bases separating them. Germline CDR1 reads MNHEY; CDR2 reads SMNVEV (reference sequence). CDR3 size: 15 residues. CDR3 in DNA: TGTGCCAGCAGTTTATCATGGCAGAGCAATCAGCCCCAGCATTTT. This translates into CASSLSWQSNQPQHF.

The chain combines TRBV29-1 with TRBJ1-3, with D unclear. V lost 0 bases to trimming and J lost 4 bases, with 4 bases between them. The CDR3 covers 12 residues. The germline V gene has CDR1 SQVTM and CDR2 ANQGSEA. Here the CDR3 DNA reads TGCAGCGTTGAAGACTTGGGAAACACCATATATTTT. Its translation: CSVEDLGNTIYF.

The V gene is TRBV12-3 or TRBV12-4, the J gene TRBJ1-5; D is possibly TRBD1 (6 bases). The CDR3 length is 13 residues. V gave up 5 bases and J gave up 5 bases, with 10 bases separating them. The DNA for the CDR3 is TGTGCCAGCAGTGCACACAGGGATCAGCCCCAGCATTTT. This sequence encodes CASSAHRDQPQHF.

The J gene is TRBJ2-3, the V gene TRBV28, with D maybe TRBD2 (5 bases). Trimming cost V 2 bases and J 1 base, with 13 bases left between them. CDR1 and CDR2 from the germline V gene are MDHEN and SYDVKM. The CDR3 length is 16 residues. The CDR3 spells CASSLAGPRGTDTQYF. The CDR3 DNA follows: TGTGCCAGCAGTTTAGCGGGCCCTAGGGGCACAGATACGCAGTATTTT.

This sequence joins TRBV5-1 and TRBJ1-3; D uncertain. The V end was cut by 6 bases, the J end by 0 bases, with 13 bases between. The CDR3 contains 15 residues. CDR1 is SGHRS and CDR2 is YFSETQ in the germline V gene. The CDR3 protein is CASTKGEHSGNTIYF. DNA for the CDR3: TGCGCCAGCACCAAGGGAGAACACTCTGGAAACACCATATATTTT.

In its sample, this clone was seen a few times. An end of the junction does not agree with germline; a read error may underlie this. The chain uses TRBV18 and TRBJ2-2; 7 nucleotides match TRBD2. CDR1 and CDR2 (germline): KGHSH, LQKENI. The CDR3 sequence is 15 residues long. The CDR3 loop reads CASSPTSSKTGELFF. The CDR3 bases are TGTGCCAGCTCACCGACTAGCTCGAAAACCGGGGAGCTGTTTTTT.

DNA of the CDR3: TGTGCCACCAGTGATCGACAGGGGCAGTCGGATCAGCCCCAGCATTTT. It yields the protein CATSDRQGQSDQPQHF. The gene calls are TRBV24-1 and TRBJ1-5, with TRBD1 matching over 8 bases. This CDR3 contains 16 residues. Germline loops: CDR1 KGHDR, CDR2 SFDVKD. The trim removed 3 bases at V and 5 bases at J, leaving 8 bases unmatched.

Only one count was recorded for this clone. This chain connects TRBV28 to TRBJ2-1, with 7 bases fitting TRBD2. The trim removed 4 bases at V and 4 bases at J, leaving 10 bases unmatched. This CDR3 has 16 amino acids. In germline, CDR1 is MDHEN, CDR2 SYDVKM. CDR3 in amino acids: CASSSTNSGPYNEQFF. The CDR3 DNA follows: TGTGCCAGCAGTTCAACCAATAGCGGGCCTTACAATGAGCAGTTCTTC.

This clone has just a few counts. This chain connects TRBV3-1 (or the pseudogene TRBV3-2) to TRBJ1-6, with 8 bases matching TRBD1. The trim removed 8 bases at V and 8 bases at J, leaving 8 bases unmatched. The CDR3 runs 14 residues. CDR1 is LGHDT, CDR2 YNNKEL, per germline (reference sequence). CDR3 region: CASRGTGLYSPLHF. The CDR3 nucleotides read TGTGCCAGCCGGGGGACAGGCTTATATTCACCCCTCCACTTT.

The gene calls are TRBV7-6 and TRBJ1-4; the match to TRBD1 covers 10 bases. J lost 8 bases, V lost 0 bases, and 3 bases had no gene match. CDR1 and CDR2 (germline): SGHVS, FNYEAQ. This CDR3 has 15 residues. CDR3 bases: TGTGCCAGCAGCTTAGCCGGGACAGGGGACGAAAAACTGTTTTTT. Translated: CASSLAGTGDEKLFF.

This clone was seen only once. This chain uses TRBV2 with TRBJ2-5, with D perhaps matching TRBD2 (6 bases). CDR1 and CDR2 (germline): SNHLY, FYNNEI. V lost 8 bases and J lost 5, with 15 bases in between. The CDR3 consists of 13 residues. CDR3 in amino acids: CASGGTLGETQYF. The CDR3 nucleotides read TGTGCCAGCGGCGGGACTTTGGGGGAGACCCAGTACTTC.

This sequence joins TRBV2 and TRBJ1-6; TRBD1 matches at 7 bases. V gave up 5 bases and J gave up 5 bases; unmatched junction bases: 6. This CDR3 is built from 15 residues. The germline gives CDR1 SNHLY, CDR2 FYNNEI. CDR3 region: CASSTDRSHNSPLHF. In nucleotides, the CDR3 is TGTGCCAGCAGTACGGACAGGAGCCATAATTCACCCCTCCACTTT.

The chain's CDR3 is CASSEAGRGRLSYEQYF. CDR3 nucleotides: TGTGCCAGCAGTGAAGCGGGCAGGGGGCGACTTTCATACGAGCAGTACTTC. This chain connects TRBV2 to TRBJ2-7; 8 nucleotides agree with TRBD1. Looked up from germline, CDR1 is SNHLY and CDR2 is FYNNEI. V was pared by 0 bases and J by 4 bases, with 11 bases of the junction left unmatched. The CDR3 is made up of 17 amino acids.

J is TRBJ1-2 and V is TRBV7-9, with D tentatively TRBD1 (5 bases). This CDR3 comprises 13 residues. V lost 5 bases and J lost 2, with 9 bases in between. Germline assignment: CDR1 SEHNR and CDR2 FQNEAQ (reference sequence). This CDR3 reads CASSQGLNYGYTF. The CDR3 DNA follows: TGTGCCAGCAGCCAGGGACTGAACTATGGCTACACCTTC. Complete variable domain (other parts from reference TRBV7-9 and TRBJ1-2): DTGVSQNPRHKITKRGQNVTFRCDPISEHNRLYWYRQTLGQGPEFLTYFQNEAQLEKSRLLSDRFSAERPKGSFSTLEIQRTEQGDSAMYLCASSQGLNYGYTFGSGTRLTVV.

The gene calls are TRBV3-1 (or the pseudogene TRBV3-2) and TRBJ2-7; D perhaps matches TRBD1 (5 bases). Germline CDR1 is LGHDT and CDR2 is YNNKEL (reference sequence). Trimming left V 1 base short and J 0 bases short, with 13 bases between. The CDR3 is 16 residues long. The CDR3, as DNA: TGTGCCAGCAGCCAAGGGGGCCTACCCCCCTCCTACGAGCAGTACTTC. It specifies CASSQGGLPPSYEQYF.

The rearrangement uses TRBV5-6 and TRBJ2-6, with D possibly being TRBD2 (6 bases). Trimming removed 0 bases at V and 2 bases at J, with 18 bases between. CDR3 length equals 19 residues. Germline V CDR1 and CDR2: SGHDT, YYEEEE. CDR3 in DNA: TGTGCCAGCAGCTTGGGCCGGGGGTTTTATAGAACTGGGGCCAACGTCCTGACTTTC. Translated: CASSLGRGFYRTGANVLTF. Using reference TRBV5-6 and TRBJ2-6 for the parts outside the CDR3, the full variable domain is DAGVTQSPTHLIKTRGQQVTLRCSPKSGHDTVSWYQQALGQGPQFIFQYYEEEERQRGNFPDRFSGHQFPNYSSELNVNALLLGDSALYLCASSLGRGFYRTGANVLTFGAGSRLTVL.

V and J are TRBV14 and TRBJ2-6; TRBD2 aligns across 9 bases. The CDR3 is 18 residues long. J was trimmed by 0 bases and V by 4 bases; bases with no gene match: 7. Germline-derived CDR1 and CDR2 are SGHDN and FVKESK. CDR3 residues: CASSRRLADYSGANVLTF. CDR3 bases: TGTGCCAGCAGCCGAAGACTAGCGGATTACTCTGGGGCCAACGTCCTGACTTTC.